These T cell receptor beta chains were read from a single sample in a study of cytomegalovirus exposure and HLA in healthy donors. TCRdb keeps only in-frame clones here, not all; method: immunoSEQ multiplex PCR. The sample consists of 71,000 or so clones, 90% to 95% of them appearing once. The material sequenced was PBMCs. All receptors come from a man aged 18 to 30 in good health and CMV-seropositive. Both conserved end residues are part of each CDR3. A D gene is named only where the DNA matches it firmly. Clone sizes are given selectively: once, few, many, or a class where the clone is expanded.

D gene: .
J gene: TRBJ2-2
V gene: TRBV5-1
clone size: .
CDR3 protein: CASSWRTGELFF
CDR3 DNA: TGCGCCAGCAGCTGGAGGACCGGGGAGCTGTTTTTT

D gene: .
J gene: TRBJ2-7
V gene: TRBV6-4
clone size: .
CDR3 protein: CASSYSRTDYEQYF
CDR3 DNA: TGTGCCAGCAGTTACTCCCGGACAGACTACGAGCAGTACTTC

D gene: .
J gene: TRBJ2-2
V gene: TRBV5-4
clone size: .
CDR3 protein: CASSLPLRTGELFF
CDR3 DNA: TGTGCCAGCAGCTTGCCCTTGAGAACCGGGGAGCTGTTTTTT

D gene: .
J gene: TRBJ2-3
V gene: TRBV7-2
clone size: few
CDR3 protein: CASSLSISGNTQYF
CDR3 DNA: TGTGCCAGCAGCTTATCAATCTCGGGGAATACGCAGTATTTT

D gene: .
J gene: TRBJ1-4
V gene: TRBV18
clone size: .
CDR3 protein: CASSLLGRNNEKLFF
CDR3 DNA: TGTGCCAGCTCACTCCTAGGCAGAAATAATGAAAAACTGTTTTTT

D gene: TRBD2
J gene: TRBJ2-1
V gene: TRBV4-2
clone size: .
CDR3 protein: CASSRETSVSYNEQFF
CDR3 DNA: TGTGCCAGCAGCCGAGAGACTAGCGTCTCCTACAATGAGCAGTTCTTC

D gene: .
J gene: TRBJ2-4
V gene: TRBV21-1
clone size: .
CDR3 protein: CASSKVGGYNKNIQYF
CDR3 DNA: TGTGCCAGCAGCAAAGTTGGAGGGTATAACAAAAACATTCAGTACTTC

D gene: TRBD2
J gene: TRBJ2-3
V gene: TRBV7-8
clone size: few
CDR3 protein: CASSELARDTDTQYF
CDR3 DNA: TGTGCCAGCAGCGAACTAGCGCGAGACACAGATACGCAGTATTTT

D gene: .
J gene: TRBJ1-5
V gene: TRBV5-1
clone size: .
CDR3 protein: CASSLGGGPTQPQHF
CDR3 DNA: TGCGCCAGCAGCTTGGGGGGGGGCCCCACTCAGCCCCAGCATTTT

D gene: .
J gene: TRBJ2-1
V gene: TRBV6-6
clone size: .
CDR3 protein: CASSYGEFFRAEQFF
CDR3 DNA: TGTGCCAGCAGTTACGGTGAATTCTTCAGGGCAGAGCAGTTCTTC

D gene: TRBD1
J gene: TRBJ2-7
V gene: TRBV10-2
clone size: .
CDR3 protein: CASKWGQGFSYEQYF
CDR3 DNA: TGCGCCAGCAAATGGGGACAGGGCTTCTCCTACGAGCAGTACTTC

D gene: .
J gene: TRBJ2-3
V gene: TRBV28
clone size: once
CDR3 protein: CASRIRSAGGDTQYF
CDR3 DNA: TGTGCCAGCAGAATAAGGAGTGCCGGGGGAGATACGCAGTATTTT

D gene: .
J gene: TRBJ2-5
V gene: TRBV7-2
clone size: once
CDR3 protein: CASSSFLGRETQYF
CDR3 DNA: TGTGCCAGCAGCTCCTTCCTAGGAAGGGAGACCCAGTACTTC

D gene: TRBD1
J gene: TRBJ1-1
V gene: TRBV18
clone size: .
CDR3 protein: CASSTTGVQEAFF
CDR3 DNA: TGTGCCAGCTCAACGACAGGGGTTCAAGAAGCTTTCTTT

D gene: .
J gene: TRBJ2-5
V gene: TRBV30
clone size: once
CDR3 protein: CAWSVRGAWTQYF
CDR3 DNA: TGTGCCTGGAGTGTACGGGGTGCATGGACCCAGTACTTC

D gene: TRBD1
J gene: TRBJ1-3
V gene: TRBV12-5
clone size: .
CDR3 protein: CASGGTGGILYPGNTIYF
CDR3 DNA: TGTGCTAGTGGTGGGACAGGGGGAATACTCTACCCTGGAAACACCATATATTTT

D gene: TRBD1
J gene: TRBJ1-1
V gene: TRBV12-5
clone size: .
CDR3 protein: CASGPPTGRNTEAFF
CDR3 DNA: TGTGCTAGTGGCCCCCCGACAGGGCGGAACACTGAAGCTTTCTTT

D gene: TRBD2
J gene: TRBJ2-1
V gene: TRBV9
clone size: .
CDR3 protein: CASSVDRTRRSSYNEQFF
CDR3 DNA: TGTGCCAGCAGCGTAGATAGGACTAGGAGGAGCTCCTACAATGAGCAGTTCTTC

D gene: .
J gene: TRBJ2-1
V gene: TRBV6-1
clone size: .
CDR3 protein: CASSEAGGAGYEQFF
CDR3 DNA: TGTGCCAGCAGTGAAGCGGGGGGTGCTGGCTATGAGCAGTTCTTC

D gene: .
J gene: TRBJ1-1
V gene: TRBV29-1
clone size: .
CDR3 protein: CSVSSAAAMNTEAFF
CDR3 DNA: TGCAGCGTGTCTTCGGCGGCGGCGATGAACACTGAAGCTTTCTTT

D gene: TRBD2
J gene: TRBJ2-3
V gene: TRBV27
clone size: .
CDR3 protein: CASSSRGLSGDTQYF
CDR3 DNA: TGTGCCAGCAGTTCCCGGGGACTAAGTGGAGATACGCAGTATTTT

D gene: .
J gene: TRBJ2-2
V gene: TRBV15
clone size: .
CDR3 protein: CATSRTGHLNTGELFF
CDR3 DNA: TGTGCCACCAGCAGAACGGGACACCTAAACACCGGGGAGCTGTTTTTT

D gene: .
J gene: TRBJ1-5
V gene: TRBV7-8
clone size: .
CDR3 protein: CASSPELKDTLNQPQHF
CDR3 DNA: TGTGCCAGCAGCCCCGAACTGAAGGACACCCTCAATCAGCCCCAGCATTTT

D gene: .
J gene: TRBJ2-7
V gene: TRBV6-1
clone size: .
CDR3 protein: CASARAGQSYEQYF
CDR3 DNA: TGTGCCAGCGCACGGGCGGGGCAGTCCTACGAGCAGTACTTC

D gene: .
J gene: TRBJ2-3
V gene: TRBV5-5
clone size: .
CDR3 protein: CASSRSGQTTDTQYF
CDR3 DNA: TGTGCCAGCAGCAGGAGCGGGCAAACCACAGATACGCAGTATTTT

D gene: TRBD1
J gene: TRBJ1-6
V gene: TRBV9
clone size: .
CDR3 protein: CASSAHRGSSYNSPLHF
CDR3 DNA: TGTGCCAGCAGCGCCCACAGGGGGAGCTCCTATAATTCACCCCTCCACTTT

D gene: .
J gene: TRBJ1-5
V gene: TRBV19
clone size: .
CDR3 protein: CASRTGHTQPQHF
CDR3 DNA: TGTGCCAGTAGGACTGGACACACCCAGCCCCAGCATTTT